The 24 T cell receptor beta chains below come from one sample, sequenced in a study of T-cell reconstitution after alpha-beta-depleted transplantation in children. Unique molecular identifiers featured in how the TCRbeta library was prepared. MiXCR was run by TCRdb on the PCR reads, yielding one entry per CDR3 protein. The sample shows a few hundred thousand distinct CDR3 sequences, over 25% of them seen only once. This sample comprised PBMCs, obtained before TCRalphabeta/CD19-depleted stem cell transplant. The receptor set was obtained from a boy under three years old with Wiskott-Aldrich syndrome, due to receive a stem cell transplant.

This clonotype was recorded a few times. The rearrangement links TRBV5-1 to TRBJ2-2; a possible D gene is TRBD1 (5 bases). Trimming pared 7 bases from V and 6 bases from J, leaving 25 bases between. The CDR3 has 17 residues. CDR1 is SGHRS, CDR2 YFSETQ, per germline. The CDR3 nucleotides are TGCGCCAGCCGACTTAACACCGGGCTATGGGGCTCCGGGGAGCTGTTTTTT. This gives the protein CASRLNTGLWGSGELFF.

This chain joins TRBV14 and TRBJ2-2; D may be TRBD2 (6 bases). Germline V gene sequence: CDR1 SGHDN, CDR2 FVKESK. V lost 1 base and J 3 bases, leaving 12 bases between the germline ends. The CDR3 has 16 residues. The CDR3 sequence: CASSQAARGDTGELFF. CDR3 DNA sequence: TGTGCCAGCAGCCAAGCTGCGCGCGGGGACACCGGGGAGCTGTTTTTT.

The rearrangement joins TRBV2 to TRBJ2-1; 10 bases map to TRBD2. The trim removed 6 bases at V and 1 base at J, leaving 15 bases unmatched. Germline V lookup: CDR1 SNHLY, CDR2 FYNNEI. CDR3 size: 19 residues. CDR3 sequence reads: CASRPGGGSGRTSYNEQFF. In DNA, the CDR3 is TGTGCCAGCAGACCCGGCGGGGGTAGCGGGAGGACGTCCTACAATGAGCAGTTCTTC.

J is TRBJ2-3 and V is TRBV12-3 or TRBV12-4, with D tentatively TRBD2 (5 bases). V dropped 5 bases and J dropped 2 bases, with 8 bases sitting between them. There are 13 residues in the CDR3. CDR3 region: CASSPRVTDTQYF. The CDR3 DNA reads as TGTGCCAGCAGTCCGCGGGTCACAGATACGCAGTATTTT.

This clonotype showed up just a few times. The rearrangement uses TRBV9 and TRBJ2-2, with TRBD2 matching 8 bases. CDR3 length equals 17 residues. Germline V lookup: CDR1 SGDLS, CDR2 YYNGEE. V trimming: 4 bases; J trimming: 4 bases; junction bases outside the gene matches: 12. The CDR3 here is CASSLPWGAGGTGELFF. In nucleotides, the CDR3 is TGTGCCAGCAGCCTGCCCTGGGGCGCGGGAGGCACCGGGGAGCTGTTTTTT.

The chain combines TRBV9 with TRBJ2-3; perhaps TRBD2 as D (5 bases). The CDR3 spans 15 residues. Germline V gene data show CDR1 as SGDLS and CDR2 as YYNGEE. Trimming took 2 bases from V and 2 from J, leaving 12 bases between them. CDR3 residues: CASSVRGGNTDTQYF. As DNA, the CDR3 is TGTGCCAGCAGCGTCCGGGGTGGGAACACAGATACGCAGTATTTT.

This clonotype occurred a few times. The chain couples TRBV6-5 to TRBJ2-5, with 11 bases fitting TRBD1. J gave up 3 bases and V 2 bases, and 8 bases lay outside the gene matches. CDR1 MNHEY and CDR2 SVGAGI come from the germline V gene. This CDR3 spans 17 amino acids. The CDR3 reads CASSYTRTGGSKETQYF. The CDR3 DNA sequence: TGTGCCAGCAGTTACACCAGGACAGGGGGCTCCAAAGAGACCCAGTACTTC.

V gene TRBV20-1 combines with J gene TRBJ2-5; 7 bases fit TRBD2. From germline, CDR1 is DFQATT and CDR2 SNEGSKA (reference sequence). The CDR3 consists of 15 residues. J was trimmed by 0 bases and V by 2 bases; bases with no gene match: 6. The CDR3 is CSARTLASYQETQYF. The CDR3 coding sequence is TGCAGTGCTAGAACACTAGCGTCGTACCAAGAGACCCAGTACTTC.

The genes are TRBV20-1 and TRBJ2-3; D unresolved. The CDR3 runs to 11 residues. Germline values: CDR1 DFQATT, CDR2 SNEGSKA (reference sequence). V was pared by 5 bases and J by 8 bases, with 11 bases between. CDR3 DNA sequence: TGCAGTGCTTGGACCGGTACTACGCAGTATTTT. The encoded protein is CSAWTGTTQYF.

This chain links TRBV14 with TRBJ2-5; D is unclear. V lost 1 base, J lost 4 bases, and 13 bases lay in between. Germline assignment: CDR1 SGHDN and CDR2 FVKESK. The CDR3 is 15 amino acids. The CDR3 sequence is CASSQALGFGETQYF. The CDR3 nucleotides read TGTGCCAGCAGCCAAGCCTTAGGGTTCGGAGAGACCCAGTACTTC. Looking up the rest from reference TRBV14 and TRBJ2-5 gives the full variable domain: EAGVTQFPSHSVIEKGQTVTLRCDPISGHDNLYWYRRVMGKEIKFLLHFVKESKQDESGMPNNRFLAERTGGTYSTLKVQPAELEDSGVYFCASSQALGFGETQYFGPGTRLLVL.

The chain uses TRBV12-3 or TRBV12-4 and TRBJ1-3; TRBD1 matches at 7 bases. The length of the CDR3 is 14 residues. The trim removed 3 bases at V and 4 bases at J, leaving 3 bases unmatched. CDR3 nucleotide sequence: TGTGCCAGCAGTTTCCCGGGACAGGGAAACACCATATATTTT. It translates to CASSFPGQGNTIYF.

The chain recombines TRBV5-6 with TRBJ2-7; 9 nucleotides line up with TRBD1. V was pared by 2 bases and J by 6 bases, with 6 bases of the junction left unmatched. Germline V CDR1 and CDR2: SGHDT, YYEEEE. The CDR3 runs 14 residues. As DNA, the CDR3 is TGTGCCAGCAGCTTAGGACAGGGGCTGAGCGAGCAGTACTTC. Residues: CASSLGQGLSEQYF.

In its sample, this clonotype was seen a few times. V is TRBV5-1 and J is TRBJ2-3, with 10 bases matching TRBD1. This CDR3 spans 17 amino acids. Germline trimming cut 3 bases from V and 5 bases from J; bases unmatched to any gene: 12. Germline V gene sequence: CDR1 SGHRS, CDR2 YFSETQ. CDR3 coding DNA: TGCGCCAGCAGCTCTACTCAGACAGGGGGCTCGGGAGATACGCAGTATTTT. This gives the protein CASSSTQTGGSGDTQYF. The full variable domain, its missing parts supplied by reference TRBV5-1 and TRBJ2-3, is KAGVTQTPRYLIKTRGQQVTLSCSPISGHRSVSWYQQTPGQGLQFLFEYFSETQRNKGNFPGRFSGRQFSNSRSEMNVSTLELGDSALYLCASSSTQTGGSGDTQYFGPGTRLTVL.

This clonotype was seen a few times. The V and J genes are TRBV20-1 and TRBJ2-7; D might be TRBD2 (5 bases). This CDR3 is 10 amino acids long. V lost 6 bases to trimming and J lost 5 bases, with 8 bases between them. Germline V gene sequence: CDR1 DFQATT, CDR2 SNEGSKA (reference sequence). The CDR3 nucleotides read TGCAGTGCGGGAGCTCACGAGCAGTACTTC. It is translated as CSAGAHEQYF.

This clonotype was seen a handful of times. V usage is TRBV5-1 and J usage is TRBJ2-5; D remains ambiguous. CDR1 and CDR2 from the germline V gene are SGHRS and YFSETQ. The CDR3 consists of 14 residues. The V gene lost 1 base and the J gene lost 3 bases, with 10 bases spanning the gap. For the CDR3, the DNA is TGCGCCAGCAGCTTGTATGTGGGTAAAGAGACCCAGTACTTC. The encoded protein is CASSLYVGKETQYF. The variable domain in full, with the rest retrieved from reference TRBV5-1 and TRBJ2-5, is KAGVTQTPRYLIKTRGQQVTLSCSPISGHRSVSWYQQTPGQGLQFLFEYFSETQRNKGNFPGRFSGRQFSNSRSEMNVSTLELGDSALYLCASSLYVGKETQYFGPGTRLLVL.

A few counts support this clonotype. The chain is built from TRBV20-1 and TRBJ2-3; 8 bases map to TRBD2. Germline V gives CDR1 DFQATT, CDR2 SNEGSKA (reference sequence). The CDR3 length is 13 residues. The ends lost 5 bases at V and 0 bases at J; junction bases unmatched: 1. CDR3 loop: CSAPGGSTDTQYF. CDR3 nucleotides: TGCAGTGCTCCGGGAGGGAGCACAGATACGCAGTATTTT.

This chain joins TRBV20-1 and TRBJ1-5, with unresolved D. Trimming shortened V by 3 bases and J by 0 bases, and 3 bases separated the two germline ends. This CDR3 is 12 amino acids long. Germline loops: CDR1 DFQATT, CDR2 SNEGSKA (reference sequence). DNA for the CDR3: TGCAGTGCTAGTCCTAGCAATCAGCCCCAGCATTTT. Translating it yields CSASPSNQPQHF.

CDR3 in amino acids: CASSTEASGTDTQYF. Here the CDR3 DNA reads TGTGCCAGCAGCACGGAGGCTAGCGGTACAGATACGCAGTATTTT. The gene calls are TRBV5-4 and TRBJ2-3, with TRBD2 matching over 7 bases. The CDR3 length is 15 residues. Trimming removed 4 bases from V and 3 bases from J; junction bases left unmatched: 8. Germline V gene data show CDR1 as SGHNT and CDR2 as YYREEE (reference sequence).

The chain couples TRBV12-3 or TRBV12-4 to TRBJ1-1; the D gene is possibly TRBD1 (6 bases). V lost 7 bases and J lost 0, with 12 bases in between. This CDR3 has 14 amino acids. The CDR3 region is CASTKGHLNTEAFF. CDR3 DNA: TGTGCCAGCACCAAGGGACATTTGAACACTGAAGCTTTCTTT.

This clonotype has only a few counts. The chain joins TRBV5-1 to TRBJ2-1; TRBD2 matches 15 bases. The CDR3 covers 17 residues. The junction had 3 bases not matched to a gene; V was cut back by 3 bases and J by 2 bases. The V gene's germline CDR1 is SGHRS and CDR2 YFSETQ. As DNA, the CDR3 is TGCGCCAGCAGCTCTAGGACTAGCGGGAGGGCCTACAATGAGCAGTTCTTC. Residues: CASSSRTSGRAYNEQFF.

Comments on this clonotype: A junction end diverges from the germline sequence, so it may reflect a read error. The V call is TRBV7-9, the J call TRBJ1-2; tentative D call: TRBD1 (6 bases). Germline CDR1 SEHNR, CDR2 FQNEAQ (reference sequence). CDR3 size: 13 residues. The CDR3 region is CASSSLLQGKSPF. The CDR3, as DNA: TGTGCCAGCAGCTCCCTCTTACAGGGAAAGAGCCCCTTC.

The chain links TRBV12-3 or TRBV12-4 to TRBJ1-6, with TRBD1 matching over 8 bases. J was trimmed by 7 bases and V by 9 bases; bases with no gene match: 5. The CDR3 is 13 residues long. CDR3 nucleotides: TGTGCCAGTTCGACAGGGGAAAATTCACCCCTCCACTTT. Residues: CASSTGENSPLHF.

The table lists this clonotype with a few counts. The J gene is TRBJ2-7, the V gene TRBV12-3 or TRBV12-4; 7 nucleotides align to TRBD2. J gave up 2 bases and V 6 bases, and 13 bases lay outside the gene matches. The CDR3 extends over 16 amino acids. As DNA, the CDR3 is TGTGCCAGCAGCTGTTATTTTTGCGGGAGTACCTACGAGCAGTACTTC. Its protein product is CASSCYFCGSTYEQYF.

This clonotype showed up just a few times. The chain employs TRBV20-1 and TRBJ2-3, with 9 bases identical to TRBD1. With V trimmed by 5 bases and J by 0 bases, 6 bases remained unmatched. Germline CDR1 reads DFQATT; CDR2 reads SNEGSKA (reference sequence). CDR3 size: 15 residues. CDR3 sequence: CSAWGQGASTDTQYF. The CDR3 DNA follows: TGCAGTGCTTGGGGACAGGGAGCTAGCACAGATACGCAGTATTTT.